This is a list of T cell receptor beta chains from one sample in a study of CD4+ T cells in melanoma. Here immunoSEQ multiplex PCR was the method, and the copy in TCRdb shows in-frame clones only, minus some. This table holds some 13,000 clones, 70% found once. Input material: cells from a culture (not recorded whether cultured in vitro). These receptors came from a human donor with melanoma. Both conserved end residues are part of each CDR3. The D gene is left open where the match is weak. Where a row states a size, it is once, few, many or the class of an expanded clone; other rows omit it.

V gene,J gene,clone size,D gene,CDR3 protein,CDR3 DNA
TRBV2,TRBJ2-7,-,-,CASSEALQGRVQDYEQYF,TGTGCCAGCAGTGAAGCGCTTCAGGGCCGTGTTCAGGATTACGAGCAGTACTTC
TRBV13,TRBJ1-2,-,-,CASSLRGTYGYTF,TGTGCCAGCAGCTTAAGGGGCACCTATGGCTACACCTTC
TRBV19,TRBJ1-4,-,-,CASRDGGVDEKLFF,TGTGCCAGTAGGGACGGAGGTGTGGATGAAAAACTGTTTTTT
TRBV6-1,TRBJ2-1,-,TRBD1,CASRQRQGVVNEQFF,TGTGCCAGCAGACAAAGACAGGGGGTTGTCAATGAGCAGTTCTTC
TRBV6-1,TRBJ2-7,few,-,CASPDSSYEQYF,TGTGCCAGCCCTGACAGTTCCTACGAGCAGTACTTC
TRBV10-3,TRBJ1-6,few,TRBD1,CAISEVKGQSNSPLHF,TGTGCCATCAGTGAGGTAAAGGGACAGTCAAATTCACCCCTCCACTTT
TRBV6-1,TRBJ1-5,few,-,CASSEHRAGQPQHF,TGTGCCAGCAGTGAACACAGGGCGGGTCAGCCCCAGCATTTT
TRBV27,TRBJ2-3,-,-,CASSFRGSTQYF,TGTGCCAGCAGTTTCCGGGGGAGTACGCAGTATTTT
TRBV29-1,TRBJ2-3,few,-,CSVEPPSTDTQYF,TGCAGCGTCGAACCTCCCAGCACAGATACGCAGTATTTT
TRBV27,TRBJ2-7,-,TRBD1,CASSSRQGVPYEQYF,TGTGCCAGCAGTTCGCGACAGGGGGTACCCTACGAGCAGTACTTC
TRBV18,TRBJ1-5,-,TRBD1,CASASSPTGAGQPQHF,TGTGCCAGCGCCTCAAGCCCGACAGGGGCCGGTCAGCCCCAGCATTTT
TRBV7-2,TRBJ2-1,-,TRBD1,CASGRDRNYNEQFF,TGTGCCAGCGGCCGGGACAGGAACTACAATGAGCAGTTCTTC
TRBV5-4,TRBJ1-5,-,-,CASSLDPVQPQHF,TGTGCCAGCAGCTTGGACCCGGTGCAGCCCCAGCATTTT
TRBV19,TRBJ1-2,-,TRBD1,CASSPGTGPFYYGYTF,TGTGCCAGTAGCCCCGGGACAGGGCCTTTTTACTATGGCTACACCTTC